The entry below describes one T cell receptor beta chain. Its antigen has not been determined. It has no much larger one-base neighbor in the sample; base qualities were not kept. The germline V gene sets CDR1 to LGHNT and CDR2 to FRNRAP. The CDR3 runs 17 amino acids, cysteine and phenylalanine included. Only the CDR3 DNA is retained, 51 bases long and in frame from the first base. After removal of 0 bases from V and 10 bases from J, the junction retains 12 bases not matched to a gene. This entry is derived from a study of blood T cell repertoires in COVID-19 (dated by TCRdb to 2018 to 2020). Study-wide context: Collaborator samples came from the United States, Italy and Spain and covered acute and convalescent phases of COVID-19. The material from the prospective study consisted of cDNA or gDNA derived from T cells, B-cell-depleted T cells, or PBMCs. Subjects who had been exposed to COVID-19, were actively infected with it, or had recovered from it provided the deeply sampled blood TCRbeta repertoires that made up the dataset. The repertoires were released in a freely available public database intended as a resource for research on the immune response to SARS-CoV-2. Samples were obtained from the ongoing ImmuneRACE study (first 160 participants) and from some 1,300 subjects provided by 6 global collaborators. A de-identified subject ID, COVID-19 status, age in years and sex were almost always included in the sample metadata. HLA class I and class II types, where available, came from metadata supplied by the sample provider rather than from assay-based typing. Overall study outcomes, separate from this receptor: The quantity of clinical and demographic metadata differed by source and by participant and was supplied without curation.

TCRbeta CDR3 regions were amplified from genomic DNA by means of the immunoSEQ Assay, a bias-controlled multiplex PCR. As for the original processing: Within the assay, amplification of reference gene primers was used to estimate how many nucleated cells each sample contained. To quantify the absolute abundance of each unique TCRbeta CDR3 rearrangement, sequence reads were collapsed and filtered. Productive Simpson clonality was computed per sample as the square root of Simpson's diversity index over productive rearrangements. This immuneACCESS table, as held by TCRdb, lists in-frame sequences with V and J called but not all clones. Of the missing ones, under half trace to an unresolved V gene in checked studies; the others have no known cause. The V and J calls and clone size are taken from that table; D and trimming were inferred from the DNA. In this sample the table shows about 85,000 clones, 90% of which occur a single time. Approximately 4% of the sample is taken by the ten largest.

Each collaborating institution followed its own protocols to collect whole blood in K2EDTA tubes. For TCRbeta analysis, collaborators shipped samples as frozen whole blood, isolated PBMCs, or DNA extracted from either of those sample types. The chain joins TRBV12-5 to TRBJ2-1; a stretch of 10 junction bases matches TRBD2. This receptor was taken from an elderly woman with active or convalescent COVID-19. Sequencing was performed on peripheral blood. The bases are TGTGCTAGTGGTTTGGTACTCGACGAGCGGGAGGGCCTGGAGCAGTTCTTC. It specifies CASGLVLDEREGLEQFF.